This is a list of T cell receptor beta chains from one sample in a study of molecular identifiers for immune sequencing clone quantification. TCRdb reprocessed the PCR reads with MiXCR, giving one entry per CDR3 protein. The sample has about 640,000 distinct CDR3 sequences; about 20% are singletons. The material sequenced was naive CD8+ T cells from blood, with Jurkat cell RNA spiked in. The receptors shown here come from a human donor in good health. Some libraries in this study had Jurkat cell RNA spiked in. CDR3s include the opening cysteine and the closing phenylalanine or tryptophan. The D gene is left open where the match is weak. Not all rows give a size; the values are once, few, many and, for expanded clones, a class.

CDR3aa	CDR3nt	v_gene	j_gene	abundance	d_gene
CASSFLAGGTSYNEQFF	TGTGCCAGCAGCTTTTTAGCGGGGGGGACCTCCTACAATGAGCAGTTCTTC	TRBV14	TRBJ2-1	few	TRBD2
CASSWWASGTDTQYF	TGTGCCAGCAGCTGGTGGGCTAGCGGCACAGATACGCAGTATTTT	TRBV7-9	TRBJ2-3	many	-
CASSPIANTEAFF	TGTGCCAGCAGCCCCATTGCGAACACTGAAGCTTTCTTT	TRBV28	TRBJ1-1	few	-
CASSENRGTGANVLTF	TGTGCCAGCAGTGAAAACAGGGGGACAGGGGCCAACGTCCTGACTTTC	TRBV6-1	TRBJ2-6	few	TRBD1
CASRIGTGRFEKLFF	TGTGCCAGCCGAATCGGGACAGGGAGGTTTGAAAAACTGTTTTTT	TRBV27	TRBJ1-4	many	TRBD1
CASSPFGTGIESPLHF	TGTGCCAGCAGCCCCTTCGGGACAGGGATAGAATCACCCCTCCACTTT	TRBV12-3/TRBV12-4	TRBJ1-6	-	TRBD1
CASSPRGSGGPASTDTQYF	TGTGCCAGCAGCCCTCGGGGTAGCGGGGGACCGGCTAGCACAGATACGCAGTATTTT	TRBV7-2	TRBJ2-3	many	TRBD2
CASIPDGGRVTDTQYF	TGTGCCAGCATACCGGACGGGGGACGGGTCACAGATACGCAGTATTTT	TRBV6-6	TRBJ2-3	many	-
CASSSVSGTYYEQCF	TGTGCCAGCAGTTCTGTCAGCGGGACTTACTACGAGCAGTGCTTC	TRBV28	TRBJ2-7	-	TRBD2
CASSSLLEEPQHF	TGTGCCAGCAGCTCCCTCCTGGAGGAGCCCCAGCATTTT	TRBV5-5	TRBJ1-5	many	-
CSARDATSGRPVTDTQYF	TGCAGTGCTAGAGATGCCACTAGCGGAAGACCGGTCACAGATACGCAGTATTTT	TRBV20-1	TRBJ2-3	many	TRBD2
CASSLGGTFYEQYF	TGTGCCAGCAGTTTAGGGGGGACCTTCTACGAGCAGTACTTC	TRBV27	TRBJ2-7	-	-
CATSDTNEQFF	TGTGCCACCAGTGACACCAATGAGCAGTTCTTC	TRBV24-1	TRBJ2-1	many	-
CTSSPTNTGELFF	TGCACCAGCAGCCCTACGAACACCGGGGAGCTGTTTTTT	TRBV4-1	TRBJ2-2	-	-
CASSLNGGDKPYNEQFF	TGTGCCAGCAGCTTAAATGGTGGGGATAAACCCTACAATGAGCAGTTCTTC	TRBV7-9	TRBJ2-1	many	-
CASWRGGELFF	TGTGCCTCTTGGAGGGGGGGGGAGCTGTTTTTT	TRBV6-1	TRBJ2-2	many	-
CASSTFANDQPQHF	TGTGCCAGCAGTACATTTGCAAATGATCAGCCCCAGCATTTT	TRBV27	TRBJ1-5	-	-
CASSFAVVGYNEQFF	TGTGCCAGCAGCTTCGCTGTTGTGGGTTACAATGAGCAGTTCTTC	TRBV7-2	TRBJ2-1	few	-
CASSVVGQGGTEAFF	TGTGCCAGCAGCGTAGTGGGGCAGGGTGGCACTGAAGCTTTCTTT	TRBV9	TRBJ1-1	many	-
CASSSARDRYNEQFF	TGCGCCAGCAGCTCCGCCCGGGACAGGTACAATGAGCAGTTCTTC	TRBV5-1	TRBJ2-1	-	TRBD1
CASGAGTGAYGYTF	TGTGCCAGCGGCGCCGGGACAGGGGCCTATGGCTACACCTTC	TRBV28	TRBJ1-2	many	TRBD1
CASSFPGGETQYF	TGTGCCAGCAGTTTCCCAGGGGGGGAGACCCAGTACTTC	TRBV28	TRBJ2-5	many	-
CASSKFSTYEQYF	TGTGCCAGCAGCAAATTTTCAACCTACGAGCAGTACTTC	TRBV21-1	TRBJ2-7	-	-
CATSDAGQAVTDTQYF	TGTGCCACCAGTGACGCAGGACAGGCGGTCACAGATACGCAGTATTTT	TRBV24-1	TRBJ2-3	many	TRBD1
CASSQVGGDEQYF	TGCGCCAGCAGCCAAGTCGGTGGAGACGAGCAGTACTTC	TRBV4-1	TRBJ2-7	-	-